This TCR beta chain is from a study of cytomegalovirus exposure and HLA in healthy donors (dated by TCRdb to the late 2010s). Looking at the study overall: An earlier analysis of roughly 500 of the donors reported about 250 Gb of sequence data and around 120 million unique TCR beta sequences from 150 million to 200 million T cells. An early release covering over 500 HLA-typed donors comprised roughly 300 gigabases of sequencing data and some 79 million unique TCR sequences. Of the roughly 400 genotyped donors, around 81% fell in the genetic ancestry cluster associated with self-reported Caucasian donors. The study aimed to test whether cataloging public T cell receptors could reveal signatures of past pathogen exposure. The T cell repertoires of several hundred subjects were profiled by immunosequencing and related to cytomegalovirus serostatus. In addition to the first cohort of hundreds of subjects, a separate validation cohort of over 90 different subjects was used. High-throughput TCR immunosequencing, statistical association of individual TCRs with disease status, and machine learning were combined to predict cytomegalovirus infection status. A later analysis re-examined previously published TCR beta repertoires from more than 600 donors and added high-resolution HLA genotyping to investigate patterns of TCR occurrence. Rather than using new phenotypic data, the later analysis identified candidate immune exposures from TCR beta sequences and from how often those sequences occurred across donors. An earlier analysis of some 600 of the donors applied high-throughput TCR beta sequencing to assess whether each TCR beta V gene segment acted as functional or pseudogenic. Donor age, sex, ethnicity and CMV serostatus were compiled alongside the repertoire data. In a later genetic analysis, genome-wide SNP genotypes for about three fifths of the roughly 670 donors were used, and that subset was treated as a discovery cohort. Every discovery cohort repertoire had been produced on one sequencing platform. Class I and class II HLA loci were covered by the typing at four-digit resolution. The number of typed donors differed by locus: roughly 629-640 for A, B, C, DRB1 and DQB1; 500 to 550 for DQA1; approximately 600 for DPA1; and about 450 for DPB1. A handful of DR-DQ haplotypes were handled as single units for association and clustering because linkage in the cohort was strong. Among about 400 genotyped donors of the cohort, an average of approximately 240,000 unique TCR beta nucleotide sequences was sequenced per donor, of which about 19% were non-productive. On the study overall, not on this receptor specifically: A later analysis associated about 17,000 TCR beta sequences with specific HLA alleles at a false discovery rate of 0.05. A further reported finding was that TCR beta sequences accurately predicted the HLA-A and HLA-B alleles for most subjects in the first cohort. The sequencing pipeline was judged likely to have produced a cluster of highly shared sequence variants as a technical artifact. In a later analysis, HLA-associated TCR beta chains showed more clonal expansion and lower generation probabilities than non-associated chains that were equally common. Correlated functional status among segregating V segments might be attributable to linkage disequilibrium, but an unknown experimental factor could not be ruled out. Compared with the approximately 670-donor mean, donors in an Asian-associated ancestry cluster had fewer N-insertions in productive TCRs, according to a later genetic analysis. The study listed over 150 TCR beta chains as associated with cytomegalovirus. The earlier analysis of 450 to 700 of the donors excluded roughly 17 rarely observed V segments, including chromosome 9 orphons, because counts were too low. In vitro tests confirmed that a few of the cytomegalovirus-associated TCR beta chains recognize cytomegalovirus antigens. A later genetic analysis associated a missense DCLRE1C variant with V-gene and J-gene trimming of TCR beta chains, and an independent cohort replicated the association. Presence/absence analyses assumed roughly uniform sequencing depth across donors, an assumption that may not hold. In a later analysis, the rate of TCR association differed among HLA loci, with DRB1 alleles having the most associated TCRs and HLA-C alleles having the fewest. Strong co-occurrence of HLA alleles, especially DR and DQ, made assigning TCR associations to individual alleles difficult. According to the authors, the approach could potentially be generalized to other disease states and immunological phenotypes. Most TCR sequences were observed very rarely across donors, whereas some public TCRs were present in many individuals. Some IMGT-functional V segments, including TRBV6-2 and TRBV6-3, could not be distinguished by the 87-base-pair reads and were therefore excluded. Cytomegalovirus status was reported to be diagnosed by the classifier with high specificity and sensitivity in both the original and validation cohorts. According to a later analysis, most CMV-associated TCR beta chains appeared to be HLA-restricted, and the HLA associations seemed to be driven largely by CMV exposure. For the cohort, immune exposure information was limited to CMV serostatus. In an earlier analysis of over 550 of the donors, most TCR beta V segments were observed in productive rearrangements about 90% or about 30% of the time, broadly matching IMGT annotations. In this cohort, only TCR beta chains were sequenced, and detectable features were limited by the absence of alpha or paired-chain data. HLA typing was unavailable for some donors at each locus, so association tests used only the typed subset. Several of the top co-occurrence clusters appeared to be linked to parvovirus B19, influenza, CMV and Epstein-Barr virus, according to a later analysis.

The cohort was made up of approximately 700 healthy bone marrow donors. Cohort members were all nominally healthy when sampled, although unrecorded immune exposures were likely present. The donor tested CMV seronegative, placing the donor among the 350 or so seronegative members of the cohort. Each donor provided a peripheral blood sample, and peripheral blood mononuclear cells were used for TCR beta sequencing. The Qiagen DNeasy Blood Extraction Kit was used to extract genomic DNA from the blood cell samples. This clone occurred once. Its antigen is unknown. Base qualities are not at hand, and no much larger clone is one base apart. To prepare the library, the immunoSEQ multiplex PCR assay was applied. A mixture of 60 forward primers for TCR Vbeta segments and 13 reverse primers for TCR Jbeta segments was used in the multiplex PCR. A multiplex PCR assay on genomic DNA amplified the CDR3 region of rearranged TCR beta genes. On the Illumina HiSeq System, the amplified TCR beta libraries were sequenced as 87-base-pair reads. In the original analysis: Across the 600 to 700 repertoires, a later analysis counted roughly 77 million unique TCR beta chains, approximately 12 million of which were shared by at least two donors. To remove PCR and sequencing errors, raw reads were error-corrected and collapsed into unique sequences using a nearest-neighbor algorithm that merged closely related sequences. V, D and J gene segments were assigned by aligning CDR3 sequences to IMGT reference sequences. For a sequence to be retained, a match of at least six nucleotides to both a V gene segment and a J gene segment was required. Rearrangements were classified as productive when the CDR3 lacked stop codons and remained in frame with V and J, and all other rearrangements were classified as non-productive. Following IMGT convention, CDR3 was defined as the stretch from the second conserved V-encoded cysteine up to the conserved J-encoded phenylalanine. Sequences without an unambiguous match to a single V gene segment were excluded from the earlier analysis of 587 of the donors. In an earlier analysis of a few hundred of the donors, V segments were called functional above 56.7% productive rearrangements and were called segregating when the between-donor standard deviation exceeded 5%. A statistical classification framework was built to diagnose cytomegalovirus status from the catalog of TCR beta chain sequences. A later analysis assigned V and J genes by comparing TCR nucleotide sequences with IMGT/GENE-DB human TR gene sequences. Using the TCRdist pipeline, a later analysis assigned CDR3 sequences along with most-parsimonious VDJ recombination scenarios. In a later analysis, every TCR beta chain was defined by the combination of its CDR3 amino acid sequence and its V-gene family, and reads without a unique V-gene family were dropped. In a later analysis, 550 to 650 highly shared, low-generation-probability nucleotide sequences were removed to address suspected cross-contamination and a sequencing artifact. A later analysis calculated a clonal expansion index for each public chain from normalized within-repertoire ranks of inferred template counts. In a later analysis, generation probabilities were computed using a VDJ recombination model fitted to out-of-frame rearrangements, and the results were checked against IGoR. A later analysis scored TCR-TCR, TCR-HLA and TCR-CMV co-occurrence with hypergeometric tests, applying a repertoire-size bias correction to TCR pairs. A later analysis estimated false discovery rates by permuting HLA or CMV assignments 20 times. In a later analysis, co-occurring TCRs were grouped using DBSCAN, and TCRdist sequence similarity was added for clustering within HLA-allele-positive subsets. Repertoires with fewer than 30,000 or more than 120,000 public chains, plus five repertoires with anomalous nucleotide sharing, were excluded from co-occurrence clustering. In its TCRdb copy, this immuneACCESS table keeps in-frame sequences only and misses some clones. Where compared with another copy, unresolved V genes explain less than half of these, and the others have no known cause. That table supplies the V and J calls and clone size; D and trimming were determined from the DNA. In this sample the table shows 120,000 to 150,000 clones, roughly 68% of which occur a single time. Roughly 4% of the sample lies in the top ten.

Germline trimming amounts to 5 bases on V and 7 bases on J, with 11 as the count of junction bases outside the gene matches. Its CDR3 holds 16 amino acids, cysteine through phenylalanine. CDR3 DNA only is kept here, 48 bases in frame from base 1. The germline V gene encodes CDR1 MDHEN and CDR2 SYDVKM. The chain uses TRBV28 and TRBJ2-2; TRBD2 matches 9 bases in the middle. The TCR sequence derives from a man in his sixties in good health and CMV-seronegative. Specimen: PBMCs. The DNA reads TGTGCCAGCAGTCCCGCCGCGGGAGGGCCTGGCGGGGAGCTGTTTTTT. Its protein is CASSPAAGGPGGELFF.